This T cell receptor beta chain was captured by sequencing in a study of blood T cell repertoires in COVID-19. Looking at the study overall: Samples of COVID-19 (acute and convalescent) were obtained from the United States, Italy and Spain.

The V and J ends lost 7 bases and 3 bases respectively, with 19 bases between them. The CDR3 is 15 residues long. Germline CDR1 reads MNHNY; CDR2 reads SVGAGI (reference sequence). The method was immunoSEQ multiplex PCR; TCRdb's version includes in-frame clones alone and lacks a portion of them. Of more than 110,000 clones listed, 84% are singletons. This clone was detected only a few times. This TCR came from a human donor in a cohort sampled during active COVID-19. The chain joins TRBV6-6 to TRBJ2-7; a possible D gene is TRBD2 (5 bases). The sequenced sample was peripheral blood. CDR3 nucleotide sequence: TGTGCCAGCACCCCGCCAGGCAGCGGTCACTACGAGCAGTACTTC. Translated: CASTPPGSGHYEQYF.